This is a list of T cell receptor beta chains from one sample in a study of T-cell memory formation after mild COVID-19. Via MiXCR, TCRdb re-called the 5' RACE reads, giving one row per CDR3 protein. There are approximately 350,000 distinct CDR3 sequences in the sample; around 14% occur only once, and about 22% lies in the top ten. The sample comprised PBMCs or a T cell subset sorted from them (not recorded which). The receptor source for this set is a man aged 18 to 30 who had mild COVID-19 (a few samples of this study predate the infection). Cell type and time point are not known. Both conserved end residues are part of each CDR3. Fields, in order: D gene, V gene, clone size, J gene, CDR3 protein, CDR3 DNA. A D gene is named only where the DNA matches it firmly. The size entry is marked missing in some rows and otherwise reads once, few, many or a size class.

>.|TRBV9|.|TRBJ2-1
CASSPFIGNEQFF
TGTGCCAGCAGCCCCTTCATCGGCAATGAGCAGTTCTTC
>TRBD1|TRBV5-1|many|TRBJ2-1
CASSRGQSSYNEQFF
TGCGCCAGCAGCCGGGGACAGAGCTCCTACAATGAGCAGTTCTTC
>TRBD2|TRBV6-5|.|TRBJ2-2
CARLRAGLAGHSNTGELFF
TGTGCCAGACTTCGGGCGGGACTAGCGGGGCACTCGAACACCGGGGAGCTGTTTTTT
>.|TRBV20-1|few|TRBJ2-4
CSARGQLAKNIQYF
TGCAGTGCTAGAGGACAACTAGCCAAAAACATTCAGTACTTC
>TRBD2|TRBV5-4|many|TRBJ2-3
CASVPGGARSTDTQYF
TGTGCCAGCGTACCCGGGGGGGCGCGAAGCACAGATACGCAGTATTTT
>.|TRBV7-2|.|TRBJ2-5
CASSLGGARGQETQYF
TGTGCCAGCAGCCTGGGGGGGGCAAGAGGGCAAGAGACCCAGTACTTC
>TRBD2|TRBV19|.|TRBJ2-1
CASAPLSGGSYNEQFF
TGTGCCAGCGCACCTCTTAGCGGGGGGTCCTACAATGAGCAGTTCTTC
>TRBD2|TRBV4-3|many|TRBJ2-5
CASSQGPGGLETQYF
TGCGCCAGCAGCCAAGGGCCGGGGGGACTGGAGACCCAGTACTTC
>.|TRBV5-1|.|TRBJ2-3
CASSAGTGSTDTQYF
TGCGCCAGCAGCGCCGGGACCGGCAGCACAGATACGCAGTATTTT
>TRBD2|TRBV6-2/TRBV6-3|few|TRBJ2-1
CASTGHRLAGPNEQFF
TGTGCCAGCACCGGCCACCGACTAGCGGGGCCCAATGAGCAGTTCTTC
>TRBD1|TRBV4-3|.|TRBJ2-7
CASSQIYWTGANEQYF
TGCGCCAGCAGCCAAATTTATTGGACAGGGGCGAACGAGCAGTACTTC
>.|TRBV12-3/TRBV12-4|few|TRBJ1-1
CASKRVSNTEAFF
TGTGCCAGCAAACGGGTATCGAACACTGAAGCTTTCTTT
>.|TRBV7-8|.|TRBJ2-3
CASSLSGLITDTQYF
TGTGCCAGCAGCTTATCGGGACTCATCACAGATACGCAGTATTTT
>.|TRBV27|few|TRBJ2-3
CAARGPREDTQYF
TGTGCAGCACGGGGGCCCCGGGAGGATACGCAGTATTTT
>TRBD1|TRBV4-3|many|TRBJ2-1
CASSSAWGTGDNEQFF
TGCGCCAGCAGCTCTGCCTGGGGGACAGGGGACAATGAGCAGTTCTTC
>.|TRBV7-2|few|TRBJ2-5
CASKREGWEETQYF
TGTGCCAGCAAACGGGAAGGGTGGGAAGAGACCCAGTACTTC
>TRBD1|TRBV7-2|few|TRBJ1-2
CASTHSGTGRNYGYTF
TGTGCCAGCACCCACTCGGGGACAGGTCGTAACTATGGCTACACCTTC
>TRBD1|TRBV7-9|many|TRBJ1-2
CASSPTPGQDYGYTF
TGTGCCAGCAGCCCAACCCCGGGACAGGACTATGGCTACACCTTC
>TRBD1|TRBV11-2|once|TRBJ2-5
CASSIFGTAQYF
TGTGCCAGCTCCATATTCGGGACAGCCCAGTACTTC
>.|TRBV7-2|.|TRBJ2-3
CASWRDTADTQYF
TGTGCCAGCTGGAGGGACACCGCAGATACGCAGTATTTT
>.|TRBV18|few|TRBJ2-1
CASSPEGVREQFF
TGTGCCAGCTCACCAGAGGGGGTAAGGGAGCAGTTCTTC
>.|TRBV20-1|few|TRBJ2-3
CSARGPWGDTQYF
TGCAGTGCTAGGGGGCCTTGGGGAGATACGCAGTATTTT
>.|TRBV11-2|.|TRBJ2-7
CASSPGQRKVF
TGTGCCAGCAGCCCTGGACAGAGGAAGGTCTTC
>TRBD1|TRBV4-3|.|TRBJ1-5
CASSLGQSTQPQHF
TGCGCCAGCAGCTTGGGACAGTCGACCCAGCCCCAGCATTTT
>TRBD1|TRBV27|.|TRBJ1-4
CASSFPGQVLFF
TGTGCCAGCAGTTTTCCCGGACAGGTACTGTTTTTT
>.|TRBV2|few|TRBJ1-5
CASSDDRTGTQPQHF
TGTGCCAGCAGTGATGATCGAACGGGGACGCAGCCCCAGCATTTT
>.|TRBV5-1|few|TRBJ1-1
CASSLDAGNTEAFF
TGCGCCAGCAGCTTGGATGCAGGGAACACTGAAGCTTTCTTT
>.|TRBV5-4|few|TRBJ2-7
CASSLFSAHRGEQYF
TGTGCCAGCAGCTTGTTCTCAGCGCACCGGGGCGAGCAGTACTTC
>.|TRBV12-5|few|TRBJ2-7
CASGLGPPAEQYF
TGTGCTAGTGGTTTGGGCCCCCCGGCCGAGCAGTACTTC
>TRBD2|TRBV7-2|.|TRBJ2-2
CASRPGGGTGELFF
TGTGCCAGCAGGCCGGGCGGGGGGACCGGGGAGCTGTTTTTT
>.|TRBV7-2|many|TRBJ1-6
CASSLGQTNSPLHF
TGTGCCAGCAGCTTAGGACAGACTAATTCACCCCTCCACTTT
>TRBD2|TRBV30|.|TRBJ2-7
CAWSVGGVKQYF
TGTGCCTGGAGTGTGGGAGGGGTGAAGCAGTACTTC
>.|TRBV15|few|TRBJ1-1
CATSRDAGDTEAFF
TGTGCCACCAGCAGAGATGCGGGGGACACTGAAGCTTTCTTT
>.|TRBV12-3/TRBV12-4|few|TRBJ1-1
CASSRGDTNTEAFF
TGTGCCAGCAGTCGTGGAGACACTAACACTGAAGCTTTCTTT
>.|TRBV2|.|TRBJ1-1
CASIVRVEAFF
TGTGCCAGCATTGTGAGAGTTGAAGCTTTCTTT
>.|TRBV30|few|TRBJ2-7
CAWGGAGGRGEQYF
TGTGCCTGGGGTGGGGCAGGAGGGCGAGGCGAGCAGTACTTC
>.|TRBV5-1|.|TRBJ1-2
CASSADVPIYGYTF
TGCGCCAGCAGCGCGGACGTCCCGATCTATGGCTACACCTTC
>.|TRBV28|few|TRBJ2-3
CASSLVWEDTQYF
TGTGCCAGCAGTTTAGTGTGGGAAGATACGCAGTATTTT
>.|TRBV5-5|few|TRBJ2-2
CASRTWGAANTGELFF
TGTGCCAGCAGGACGTGGGGGGCAGCGAACACCGGGGAGCTGTTTTTT
>TRBD1|TRBV7-8|few|TRBJ1-2
CASSLAGQGTGYTF
TGTGCCAGCAGCTTAGCCGGACAGGGGACAGGCTACACCTTC
>.|TRBV21-1|few|TRBJ2-7
CASSKERVAPYEQYF
TGTGCCAGCAGCAAAGAAAGGGTAGCCCCCTACGAGCAGTACTTC
>TRBD1|TRBV4-1|.|TRBJ1-2
CASSPGGGNGYTF
TGCGCCAGCAGCCCAGGGGGCGGGAATGGCTACACCTTC
>.|TRBV11-2|few|TRBJ1-3
CASSLDGQNLLGNTIYF
TGTGCCAGCAGCTTAGATGGCCAGAATTTATTAGGAAACACCATATATTTT
>.|TRBV2|few|TRBJ2-3
CASSEFLTASDTQYF
TGTGCCAGCAGTGAATTCCTAACGGCATCAGATACGCAGTATTTT
>.|TRBV28|few|TRBJ2-1
CASRLLSNEQFF
TGTGCCAGTAGGCTCCTTTCCAATGAGCAGTTCTTC
>.|TRBV7-6|many|TRBJ1-1
CASRGPTNTEAFF
TGTGCCAGCCGCGGGCCTACGAACACTGAAGCTTTCTTT
>.|TRBV7-9|few|TRBJ1-4
CASRTGQLNEKLFF
TGTGCCAGCAGGACCGGACAGCTAAATGAAAAACTGTTTTTT
>TRBD1|TRBV11-3|.|TRBJ1-2
CASSYPRGPDYGYTF
TGTGCCAGCAGCTACCCGAGGGGGCCGGACTATGGCTACACCTTC
>TRBD2|TRBV7-2|few|TRBJ2-3
CASNSGLGVGDTQYF
TGTGCCAGTAATAGCGGGCTGGGAGTGGGAGATACGCAGTATTTT
>TRBD1|TRBV11-3|few|TRBJ2-1
CASSRQGRVGEQFF
TGTGCCAGCAGCCGACAGGGGCGGGTTGGAGAGCAGTTCTTC
>TRBD1|TRBV5-1|.|TRBJ2-1
CASSLQGTWDEQFF
TGCGCCAGCAGCTTACAGGGGACCTGGGATGAGCAGTTCTTC
>.|TRBV5-4|few|TRBJ2-5
CASSQEDQETQYF
TGTGCCAGCAGTCAGGAAGACCAAGAGACCCAGTACTTC
>.|TRBV6-2/TRBV6-3|.|TRBJ2-3
CASSQRKTPTDTQYF
TGTGCCAGCAGCCAACGTAAGACGCCGACAGATACGCAGTATTTT
>.|TRBV6-6|few|TRBJ1-2
CASCRTDNYGYTF
TGTGCCAGCTGTAGGACAGATAACTATGGCTACACCTTC
>TRBD1|TRBV7-9|few|TRBJ2-3
CASSSTGANTQYF
TGTGCCAGCAGTTCCACAGGGGCGAATACGCAGTATTTT
>.|TRBV7-9|.|TRBJ2-3
CASSLALRTFTDTQYF
TGTGCCAGCAGCTTAGCGCTCCGCACTTTCACAGATACGCAGTATTTT
>.|TRBV12-3/TRBV12-4|.|TRBJ2-1
CASSSMGSAGNEQFF
TGTGCCAGCAGTTCCATGGGGTCAGCTGGGAATGAGCAGTTCTTC
>TRBD1|TRBV6-2/TRBV6-3|once|TRBJ2-3
CASSYGRDRGATDTQYF
TGTGCCAGCAGTTACGGAAGGGACAGGGGTGCGACAGATACGCAGTATTTT
>TRBD1|TRBV5-1|many|TRBJ1-2
CASSRDRGPDGYTF
TGCGCCAGCAGCAGGGACAGGGGGCCTGATGGCTACACCTTC